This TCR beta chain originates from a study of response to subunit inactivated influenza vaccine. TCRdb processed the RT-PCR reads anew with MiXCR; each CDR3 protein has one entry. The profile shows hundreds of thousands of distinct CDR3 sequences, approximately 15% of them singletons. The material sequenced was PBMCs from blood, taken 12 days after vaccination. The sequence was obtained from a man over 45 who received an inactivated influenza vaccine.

The CDR3 loop is CASSYGTRGLETQYF. In DNA form, the CDR3 reads TGTGCCAGCAGTTACGGGACCCGAGGTCTAGAGACCCAGTACTTC. V and J are TRBV6-5 and TRBJ2-5; the D call may be TRBD1 or TRBD2 (5 bases each). CDR1 MNHEY and CDR2 SVGAGI come from the germline V gene. The CDR3 totals 15 residues. Between the trimmed V and J ends, which lost 2 bases and 4 bases, there was a span of 14 bases.